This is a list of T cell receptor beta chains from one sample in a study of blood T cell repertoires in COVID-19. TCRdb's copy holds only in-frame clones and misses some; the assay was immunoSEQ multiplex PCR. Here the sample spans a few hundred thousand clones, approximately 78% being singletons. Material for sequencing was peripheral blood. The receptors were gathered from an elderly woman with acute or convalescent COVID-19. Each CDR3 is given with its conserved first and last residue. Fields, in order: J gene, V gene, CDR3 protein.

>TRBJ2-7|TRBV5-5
CASSPAGGSSYEQYF
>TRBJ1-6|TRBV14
CASSLGQVNSPLHF
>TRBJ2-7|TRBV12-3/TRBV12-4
CAAGHPYEQYF
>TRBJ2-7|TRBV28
CASRSGQGIFSYEQYF
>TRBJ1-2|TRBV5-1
CASRGIGRIGNDYGYTF
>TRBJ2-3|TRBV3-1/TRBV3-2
CASSQLFGGAEDTQYF
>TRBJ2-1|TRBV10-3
CAISESGGRDNEQFF
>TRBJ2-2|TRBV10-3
CAISEMTGTGELFF
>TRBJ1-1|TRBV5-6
CASSRLGTGMNTEAFF
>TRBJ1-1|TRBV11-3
CASSQGLNTEAFF
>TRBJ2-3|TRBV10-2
CASSVAGGGVDTQYF
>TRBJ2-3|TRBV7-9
CASSLGSRDTQYF
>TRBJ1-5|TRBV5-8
CASSWETRPQHF
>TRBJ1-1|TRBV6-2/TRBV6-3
CASSYGTGNGAFF
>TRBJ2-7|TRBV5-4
CASSIRTGPSSYEQYF
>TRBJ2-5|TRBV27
CASSVQGAGETQYF
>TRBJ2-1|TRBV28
CASILGAAGIDEQFF
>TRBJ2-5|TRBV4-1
CASSRSGTSGFQETQYF
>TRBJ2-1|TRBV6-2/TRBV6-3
CASSYEMLGTSAYNEQFF
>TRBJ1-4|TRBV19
CASSIDPAANEKLFF
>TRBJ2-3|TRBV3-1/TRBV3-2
CASSQGLAGQRTDTQYF
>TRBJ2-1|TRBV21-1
CASSKEVAGPLNEQFF
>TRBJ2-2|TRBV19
CASSIEKGRAPTGELFF
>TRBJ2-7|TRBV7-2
CASSLHRGSEQYF
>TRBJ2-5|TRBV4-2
CASSQDLRTGAETQYF
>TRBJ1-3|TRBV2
CASRVRTGAGNTIYF
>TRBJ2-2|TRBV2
CASSPQGAGTGELFF
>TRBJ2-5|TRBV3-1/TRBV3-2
CASSHGAGIQETQYF
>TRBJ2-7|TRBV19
CASSSGQGLTYEQYF
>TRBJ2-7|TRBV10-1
CASSQDRGLSYEQYF
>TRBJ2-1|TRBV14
CASSLSLGGGNEQFF
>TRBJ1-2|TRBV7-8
CAIRTGNYGYTF
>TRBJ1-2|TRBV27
CASSPAPGSYGYTF
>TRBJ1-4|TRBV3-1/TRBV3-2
CASSQVAGEKLFF
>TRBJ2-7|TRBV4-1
CASSQDSGTATYEQYF
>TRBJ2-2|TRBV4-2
CASSQASHTGELFF
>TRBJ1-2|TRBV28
CASSRTEVNGYTF
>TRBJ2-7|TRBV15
CATSPPRSYEQYF
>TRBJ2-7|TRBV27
CASSFLSYEQYF
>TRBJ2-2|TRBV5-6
CASRMGRNTGELFF
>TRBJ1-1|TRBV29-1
CSVEDKMNTEAFF
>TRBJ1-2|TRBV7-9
CASSSESTGGYGYTF
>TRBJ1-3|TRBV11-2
CASSFVPGQGAGNTIYF
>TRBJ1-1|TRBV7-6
CASSLEDRATEAFF
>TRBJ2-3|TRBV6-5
CASRRGADTQYF
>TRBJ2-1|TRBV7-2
CASSSSRGSYNEQFF